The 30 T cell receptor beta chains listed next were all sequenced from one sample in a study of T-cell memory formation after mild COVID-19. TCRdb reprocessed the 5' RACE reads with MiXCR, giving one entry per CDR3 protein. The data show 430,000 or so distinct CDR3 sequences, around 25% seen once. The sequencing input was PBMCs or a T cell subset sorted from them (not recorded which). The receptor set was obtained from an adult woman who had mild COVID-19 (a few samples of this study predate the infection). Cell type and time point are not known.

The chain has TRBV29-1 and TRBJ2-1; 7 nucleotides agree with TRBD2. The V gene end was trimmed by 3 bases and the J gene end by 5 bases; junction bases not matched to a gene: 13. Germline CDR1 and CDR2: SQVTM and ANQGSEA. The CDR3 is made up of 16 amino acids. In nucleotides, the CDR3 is TGCAGCGTTGAGGGCCTTGGTAGGCTAGCGGACAATGAGCAGTTCTTC. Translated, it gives CSVEGLGRLADNEQFF.

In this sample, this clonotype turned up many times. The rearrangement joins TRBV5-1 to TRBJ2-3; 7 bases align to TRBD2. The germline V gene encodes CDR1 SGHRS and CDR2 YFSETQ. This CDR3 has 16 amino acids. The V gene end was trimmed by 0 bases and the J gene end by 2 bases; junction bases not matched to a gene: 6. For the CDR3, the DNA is TGCGCCAGCAGCTTGGACGGCGGGAGCAACACAGATACGCAGTATTTT. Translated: CASSLDGGSNTDTQYF.

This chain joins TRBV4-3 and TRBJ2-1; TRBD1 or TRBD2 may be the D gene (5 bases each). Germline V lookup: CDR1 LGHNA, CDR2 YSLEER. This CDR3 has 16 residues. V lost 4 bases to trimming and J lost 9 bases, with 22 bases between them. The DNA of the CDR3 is TGCGCCAGCAGCCCTAGGGACCTAAGGGGTTGGGGTGAGCAGTTCTTC. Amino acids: CASSPRDLRGWGEQFF.

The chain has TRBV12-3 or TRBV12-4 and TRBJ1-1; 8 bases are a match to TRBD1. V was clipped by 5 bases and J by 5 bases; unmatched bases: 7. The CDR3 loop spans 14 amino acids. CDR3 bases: TGTGCCAGCAGTCAACAGGGGGACGGGACTGAAGCTTTCTTT. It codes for CASSQQGDGTEAFF.

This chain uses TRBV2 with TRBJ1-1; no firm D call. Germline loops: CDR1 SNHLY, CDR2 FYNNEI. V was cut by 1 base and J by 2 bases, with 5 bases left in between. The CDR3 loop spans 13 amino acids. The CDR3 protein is CASSEGENTEAFF. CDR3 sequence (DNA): TGTGCCAGCAGTGAAGGGGAAAACACTGAAGCTTTCTTT.

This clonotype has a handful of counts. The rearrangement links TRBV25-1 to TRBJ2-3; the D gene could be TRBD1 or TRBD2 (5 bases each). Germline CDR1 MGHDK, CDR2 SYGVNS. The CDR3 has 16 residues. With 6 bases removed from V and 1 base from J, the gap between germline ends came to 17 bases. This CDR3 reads CASSPVATGRTDTQYF. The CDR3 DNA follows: TGTGCCAGCAGCCCGGTGGCGACGGGACGCACAGATACGCAGTATTTT.

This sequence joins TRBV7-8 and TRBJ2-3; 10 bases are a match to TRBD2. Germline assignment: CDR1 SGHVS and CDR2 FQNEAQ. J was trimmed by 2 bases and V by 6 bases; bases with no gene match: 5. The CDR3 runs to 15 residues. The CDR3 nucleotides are TGTGCCAGCAGTCCAACTAGCGGGGACACAGATACGCAGTATTTT. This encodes CASSPTSGDTDTQYF.

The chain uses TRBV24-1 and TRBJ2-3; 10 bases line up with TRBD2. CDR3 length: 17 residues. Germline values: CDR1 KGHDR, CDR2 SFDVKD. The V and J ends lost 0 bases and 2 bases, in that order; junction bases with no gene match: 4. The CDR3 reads CATSDLETSGSTDTQYF. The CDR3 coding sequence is TGTGCCACCAGTGATTTGGAGACTAGCGGGTCCACAGATACGCAGTATTTT.

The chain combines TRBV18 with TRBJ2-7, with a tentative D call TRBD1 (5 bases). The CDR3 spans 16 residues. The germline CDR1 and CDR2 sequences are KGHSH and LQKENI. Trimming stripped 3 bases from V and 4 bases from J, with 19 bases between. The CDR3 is CASSPNQTDEEYEQYF. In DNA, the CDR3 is TGTGCCAGCTCACCCAACCAGACAGACGAAGAATACGAGCAGTACTTC.

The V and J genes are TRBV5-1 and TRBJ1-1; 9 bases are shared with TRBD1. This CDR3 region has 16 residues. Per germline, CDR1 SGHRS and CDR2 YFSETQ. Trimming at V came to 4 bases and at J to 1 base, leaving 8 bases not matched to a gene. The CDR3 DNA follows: TGCGCCAGCAGCCTGGAGGACAGGGGCTCGAACACTGAAGCTTTCTTT. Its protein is CASSLEDRGSNTEAFF.

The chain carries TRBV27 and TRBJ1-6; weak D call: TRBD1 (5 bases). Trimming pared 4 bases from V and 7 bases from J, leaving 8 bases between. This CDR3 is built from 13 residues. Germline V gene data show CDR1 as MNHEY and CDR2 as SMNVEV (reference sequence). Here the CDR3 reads CASSWDPNSPLHF. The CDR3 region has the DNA TGTGCCAGCAGTTGGGACCCCAATTCACCCCTCCACTTT.

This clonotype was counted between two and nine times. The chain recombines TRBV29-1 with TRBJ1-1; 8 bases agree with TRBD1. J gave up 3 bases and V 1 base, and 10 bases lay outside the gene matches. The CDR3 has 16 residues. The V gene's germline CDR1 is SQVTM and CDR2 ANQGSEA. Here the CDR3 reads CSVEGDRYLFDTEAFF. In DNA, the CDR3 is TGCAGCGTTGAAGGGGACAGGTATTTATTTGACACTGAAGCTTTCTTT.

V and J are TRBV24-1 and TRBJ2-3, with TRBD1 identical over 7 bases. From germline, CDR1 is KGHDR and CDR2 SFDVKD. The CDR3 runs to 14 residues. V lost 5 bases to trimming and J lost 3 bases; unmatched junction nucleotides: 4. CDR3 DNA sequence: TGTGCCACCAGTGGACAGGGTAAAACAGATACGCAGTATTTT. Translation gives CATSGQGKTDTQYF.

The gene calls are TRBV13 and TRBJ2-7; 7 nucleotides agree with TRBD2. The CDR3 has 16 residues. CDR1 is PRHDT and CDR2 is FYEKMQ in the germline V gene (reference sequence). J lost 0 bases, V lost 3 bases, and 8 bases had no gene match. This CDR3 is CASSFSAGVGSYEQYF. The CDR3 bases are TGTGCCAGCAGCTTTTCCGCGGGAGTAGGCTCCTACGAGCAGTACTTC.

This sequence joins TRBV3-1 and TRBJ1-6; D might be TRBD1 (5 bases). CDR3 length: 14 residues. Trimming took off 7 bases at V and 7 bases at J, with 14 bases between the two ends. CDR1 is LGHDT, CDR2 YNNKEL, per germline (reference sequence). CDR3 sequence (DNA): TGTGCCAGCACTTCACGGGGGGAGAATTCACCCCTCCACTTT. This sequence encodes CASTSRGENSPLHF.

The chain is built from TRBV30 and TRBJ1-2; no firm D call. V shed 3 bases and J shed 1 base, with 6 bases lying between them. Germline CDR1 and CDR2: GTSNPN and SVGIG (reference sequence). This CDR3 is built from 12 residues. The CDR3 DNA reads TGTGCCTGGAGCATGAATAACTATGGCTACACCTTC. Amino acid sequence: CAWSMNNYGYTF.

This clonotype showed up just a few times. The CDR3 spells CAWSVTRPKLFF. CDR3 nucleotide sequence: TGTGCCTGGAGCGTAACCCGACCGAAACTGTTTTTT. The rearrangement uses TRBV30 and TRBJ1-4, with no clear D. This CDR3 region has 12 residues. Trimming cost V 3 bases and J 11 bases, with 13 bases left between them. The germline V gene has CDR1 GTSNPN and CDR2 SVGIG (reference sequence). Full variable domain (outside the CDR3, taken from reference TRBV30 and TRBJ1-4): SQTIHQWPATLVQPVGSPLSLECTVEGTSNPNLYWYRQAAGRGLQLLFYSVGIGQISSEVPQNLSASRPQDRQFILSSKKLLLSDSGFYLCAWSVTRPKLFFGSGTQLSVL.

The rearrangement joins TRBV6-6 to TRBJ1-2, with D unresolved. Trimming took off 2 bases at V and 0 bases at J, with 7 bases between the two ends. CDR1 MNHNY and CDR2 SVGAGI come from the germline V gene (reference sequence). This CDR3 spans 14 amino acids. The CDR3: CASSYNRANYGYTF. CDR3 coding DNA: TGTGCCAGCAGTTACAATCGCGCTAACTATGGCTACACCTTC.

The CDR3 coding sequence is TGCGCCAGCAGCCTCCCCTGGACGGGAGGGGTAACAGATACGCAGTATTTT. Translation: CASSLPWTGGVTDTQYF. The V and J genes are TRBV5-1 and TRBJ2-3; 8 positions agree with TRBD2. CDR1 is SGHRS, CDR2 YFSETQ, per germline. The V segment lost 4 bases and the J segment 3 bases; nucleotides outside the gene matches: 13. CDR3 length: 17 residues.

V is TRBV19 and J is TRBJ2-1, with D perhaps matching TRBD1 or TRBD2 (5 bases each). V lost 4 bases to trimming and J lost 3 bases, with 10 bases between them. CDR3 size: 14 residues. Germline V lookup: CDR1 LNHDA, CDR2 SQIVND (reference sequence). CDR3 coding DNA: TGTGCCAGTAGTACGTGGGACCTCTACAATGAGCAGTTCTTC. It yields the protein CASSTWDLYNEQFF.

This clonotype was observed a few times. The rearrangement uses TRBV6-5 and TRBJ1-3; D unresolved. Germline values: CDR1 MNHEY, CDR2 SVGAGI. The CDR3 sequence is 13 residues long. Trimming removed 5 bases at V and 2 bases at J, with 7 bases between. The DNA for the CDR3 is TGTGCCAGCAGTGGGGTAGCTGGAAACACCATATATTTT. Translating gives CASSGVAGNTIYF.

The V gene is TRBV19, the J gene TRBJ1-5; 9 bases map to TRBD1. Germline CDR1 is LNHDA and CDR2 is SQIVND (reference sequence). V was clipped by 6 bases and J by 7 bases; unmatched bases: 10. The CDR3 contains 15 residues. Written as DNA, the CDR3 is TGTGCCAGTAGGGGCCTGGGACAGGGCCGGCAGCCCCAGCATTTT. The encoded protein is CASRGLGQGRQPQHF.

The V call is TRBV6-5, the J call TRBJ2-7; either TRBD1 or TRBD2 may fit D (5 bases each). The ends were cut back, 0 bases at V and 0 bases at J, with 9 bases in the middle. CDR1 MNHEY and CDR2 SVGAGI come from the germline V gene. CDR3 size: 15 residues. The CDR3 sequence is CASSYSNGASYEQYF. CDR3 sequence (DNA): TGTGCCAGCAGTTACTCGAACGGGGCCTCCTACGAGCAGTACTTC.

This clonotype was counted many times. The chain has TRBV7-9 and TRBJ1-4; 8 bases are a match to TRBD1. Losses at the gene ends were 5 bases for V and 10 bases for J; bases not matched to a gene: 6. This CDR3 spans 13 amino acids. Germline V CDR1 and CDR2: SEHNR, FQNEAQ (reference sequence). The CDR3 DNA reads TGTGCCAGCAGCGCGGGACAGGATGGAAAACTGTTTTTT. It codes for CASSAGQDGKLFF.

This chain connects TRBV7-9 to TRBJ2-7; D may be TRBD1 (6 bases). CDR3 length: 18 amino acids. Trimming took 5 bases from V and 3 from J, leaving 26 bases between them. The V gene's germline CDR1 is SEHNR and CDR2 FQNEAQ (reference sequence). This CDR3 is CASSPRSAGVEGFYEQYF. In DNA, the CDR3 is TGTGCCAGCAGCCCACGGTCGGCAGGGGTAGAGGGTTTCTACGAGCAGTACTTC.

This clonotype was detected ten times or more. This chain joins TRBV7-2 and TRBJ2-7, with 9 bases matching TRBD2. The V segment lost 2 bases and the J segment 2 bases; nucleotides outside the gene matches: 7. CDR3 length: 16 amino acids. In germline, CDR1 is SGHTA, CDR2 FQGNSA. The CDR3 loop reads CASSLSGGRAPYEQYF. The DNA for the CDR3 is TGTGCCAGCAGCTTAAGTGGCGGGAGGGCCCCCTACGAGCAGTACTTC.

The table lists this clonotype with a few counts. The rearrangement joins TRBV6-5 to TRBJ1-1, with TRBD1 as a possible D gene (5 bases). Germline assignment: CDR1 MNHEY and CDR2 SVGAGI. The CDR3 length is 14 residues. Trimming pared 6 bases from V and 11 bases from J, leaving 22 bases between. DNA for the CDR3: TGTGCCAGCAGGGCCACTGGGGCGGAGCCCCTGGCTTTCTTT. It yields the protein CASRATGAEPLAFF.

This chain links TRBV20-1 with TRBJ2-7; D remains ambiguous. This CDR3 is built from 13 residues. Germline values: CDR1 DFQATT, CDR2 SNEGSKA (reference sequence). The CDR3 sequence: CSLTGGNDYEQYF. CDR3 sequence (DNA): TGCAGCTTAACTGGCGGAAACGACTACGAGCAGTACTTC.

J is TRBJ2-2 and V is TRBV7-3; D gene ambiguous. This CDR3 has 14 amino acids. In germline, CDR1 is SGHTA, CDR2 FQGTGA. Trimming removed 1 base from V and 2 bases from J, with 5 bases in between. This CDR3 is CASSLMANTGELFF. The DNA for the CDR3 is TGTGCCAGCAGCTTAATGGCCAACACCGGGGAGCTGTTTTTT.

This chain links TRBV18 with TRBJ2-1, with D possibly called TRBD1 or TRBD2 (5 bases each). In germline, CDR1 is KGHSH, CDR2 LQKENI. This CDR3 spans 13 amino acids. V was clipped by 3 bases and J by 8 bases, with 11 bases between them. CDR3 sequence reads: CASSPSRGDEQFF. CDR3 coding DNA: TGTGCCAGCTCACCGAGCCGAGGGGATGAGCAGTTCTTC. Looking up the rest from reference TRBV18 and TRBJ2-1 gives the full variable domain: NAGVMQNPRHLVRRRGQEARLRCSPMKGHSHVYWYRQLPEEGLKFMVYLQKENIIDESGMPKERFSAEFPKEGPSILRIQQVVRGDSAAYFCASSPSRGDEQFFGPGTRLTVL.